This TCR beta chain was observed in a study of OX40 agonist ivuxolimab in advanced cancers. Some clones are missing from TCRdb's copy, which holds only in-frame ones; the method was immunoSEQ multiplex PCR. Among 66,000 or so clones, about three quarters were seen once, and the ten largest hold around 1.5%. CDR3 length: 15 residues. Germline CDR1 reads SGHTA; CDR2 reads FQGTGA. Between the trimmed V and J ends, which lost 5 bases and 0 bases, there was a span of 10 bases. This chain uses TRBV7-3 with TRBJ2-2, with D unclear. This specimen consisted of CD4+ or CD8+ T cells sorted from blood, obtained in a trial of the OX40 agonist ivuxolimab. This receptor was obtained from an adult with an advanced solid tumor such as melanoma, head and neck, liver or kidney cancer. CDR3 in DNA: TGTGCCAGCAGCAGGGTTGGAGCGAACACCGGGGAGCTGTTTTTT. Amino acids: CASSRVGANTGELFF.